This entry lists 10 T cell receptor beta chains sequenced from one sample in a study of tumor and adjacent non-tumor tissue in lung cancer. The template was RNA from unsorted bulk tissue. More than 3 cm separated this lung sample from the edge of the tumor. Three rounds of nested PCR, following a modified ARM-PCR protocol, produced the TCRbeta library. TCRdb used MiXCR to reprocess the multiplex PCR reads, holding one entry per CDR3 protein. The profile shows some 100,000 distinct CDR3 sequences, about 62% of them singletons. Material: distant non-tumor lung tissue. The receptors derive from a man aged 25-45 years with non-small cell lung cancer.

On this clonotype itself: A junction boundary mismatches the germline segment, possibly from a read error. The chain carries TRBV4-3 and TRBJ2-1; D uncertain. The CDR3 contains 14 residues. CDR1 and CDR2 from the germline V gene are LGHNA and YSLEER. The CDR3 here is CTSSQDRDGNEQFF. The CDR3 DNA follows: TGCACCAGCAGCCAAGATCGAGACGGCAATGAGCAGTTCTTC.

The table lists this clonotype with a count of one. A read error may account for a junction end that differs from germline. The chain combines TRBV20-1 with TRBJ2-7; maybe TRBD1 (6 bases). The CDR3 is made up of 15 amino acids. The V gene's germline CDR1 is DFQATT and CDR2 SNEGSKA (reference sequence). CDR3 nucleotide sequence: TGCAGTGCTACAAGTCGTCAGGGGATCGGTTACGAGCAATACTTC. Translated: CSATSRQGIGYEQYF.

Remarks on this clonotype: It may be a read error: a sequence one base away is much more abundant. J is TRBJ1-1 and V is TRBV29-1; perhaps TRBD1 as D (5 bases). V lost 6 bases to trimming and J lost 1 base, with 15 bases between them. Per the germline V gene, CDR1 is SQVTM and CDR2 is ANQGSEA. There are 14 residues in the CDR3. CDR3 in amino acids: CSVDKGRGNTEAFF. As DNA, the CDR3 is TGCAGCGTGGACAAGGGGCGAGGGAACACTGAAGCTTTCTTT.

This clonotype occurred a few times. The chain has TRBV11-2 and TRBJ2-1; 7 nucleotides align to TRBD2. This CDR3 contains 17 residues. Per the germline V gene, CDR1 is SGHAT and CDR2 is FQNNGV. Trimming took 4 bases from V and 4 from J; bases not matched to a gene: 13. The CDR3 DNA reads TGTGCCAGCAGCTCGACTAGTGGGAGGGCGGCTTACAATGAGCAGTTCTTC. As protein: CASSSTSGRAAYNEQFF.

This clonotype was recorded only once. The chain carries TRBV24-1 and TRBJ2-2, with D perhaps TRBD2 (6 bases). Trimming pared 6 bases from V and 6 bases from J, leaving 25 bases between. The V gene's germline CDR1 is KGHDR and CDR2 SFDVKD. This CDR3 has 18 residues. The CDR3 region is CATSRRAVTRDFPGELFF. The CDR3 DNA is TGTGCCACCAGTCGTCGGGCCGTGACTAGAGACTTCCCCGGGGAGCTGTTTTTT.

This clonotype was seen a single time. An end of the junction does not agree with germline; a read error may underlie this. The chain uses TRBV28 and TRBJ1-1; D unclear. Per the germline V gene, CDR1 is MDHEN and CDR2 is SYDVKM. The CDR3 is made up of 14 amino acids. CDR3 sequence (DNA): TGTGCCAACAGTTCCCTTCCGGGCGCGGCTGAAGCTTCCTTT. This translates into CANSSLPGAAEASF.

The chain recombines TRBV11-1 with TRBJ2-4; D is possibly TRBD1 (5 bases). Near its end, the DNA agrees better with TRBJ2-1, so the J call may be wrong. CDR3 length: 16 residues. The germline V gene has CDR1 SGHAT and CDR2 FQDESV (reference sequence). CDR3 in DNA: TGTGCCAGCACCCACTCAGTCAGGGCGACCAAAAATATTCAGTTCTTC. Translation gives CASTHSVRATKNIQFF.

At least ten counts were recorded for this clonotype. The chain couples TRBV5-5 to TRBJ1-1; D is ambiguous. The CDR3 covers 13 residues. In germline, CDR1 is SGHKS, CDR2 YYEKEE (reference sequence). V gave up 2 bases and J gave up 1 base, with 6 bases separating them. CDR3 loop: CASSFRQNTEAFF. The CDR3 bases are TGTGCCAGCAGCTTCCGACAGAACACTGAAGCTTTCTTT.

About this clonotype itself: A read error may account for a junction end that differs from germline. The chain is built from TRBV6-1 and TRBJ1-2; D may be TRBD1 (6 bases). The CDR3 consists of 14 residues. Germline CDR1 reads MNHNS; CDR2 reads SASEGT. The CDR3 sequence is CAISEVQGAYGYTF. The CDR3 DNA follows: TGTGCCATCAGTGAAGTACAGGGAGCTTATGGCTACACCTTC.

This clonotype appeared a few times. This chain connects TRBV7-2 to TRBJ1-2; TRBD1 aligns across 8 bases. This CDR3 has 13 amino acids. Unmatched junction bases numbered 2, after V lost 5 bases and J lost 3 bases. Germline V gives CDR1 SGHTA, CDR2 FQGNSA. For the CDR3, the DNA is TGTGCCAGCAGCAGGGGACAGGACTATGGCTACACCTTC. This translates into CASSRGQDYGYTF.